This TCR beta chain appears in the sequencing data of a study of blood T cell repertoires in COVID-19. The trim removed 7 bases at V and 4 bases at J, leaving 16 bases unmatched. CDR1 MGHDK and CDR2 SYGVNS come from the germline V gene. The CDR3 sequence is 18 residues long. Generated by immunoSEQ multiplex PCR, the TCRdb table keeps only in-frame clones and is missing some. The data show about 180,000 clones, 80% seen once. This rearrangement joins TRBV25-1 to TRBJ2-3, with 11 bases identical to TRBD2. Source material: PBMCs or T cells enriched from blood (not recorded which). This TCR derives from a man aged 55 to 70 who had been exposed to COVID-19. CDR3 coding DNA: TGTGCCAGCACTATAGCGGGTCCACTAGCGGGAGTGGCAGATACGCAGTATTTT. Amino acids: CASTIAGPLAGVADTQYF.